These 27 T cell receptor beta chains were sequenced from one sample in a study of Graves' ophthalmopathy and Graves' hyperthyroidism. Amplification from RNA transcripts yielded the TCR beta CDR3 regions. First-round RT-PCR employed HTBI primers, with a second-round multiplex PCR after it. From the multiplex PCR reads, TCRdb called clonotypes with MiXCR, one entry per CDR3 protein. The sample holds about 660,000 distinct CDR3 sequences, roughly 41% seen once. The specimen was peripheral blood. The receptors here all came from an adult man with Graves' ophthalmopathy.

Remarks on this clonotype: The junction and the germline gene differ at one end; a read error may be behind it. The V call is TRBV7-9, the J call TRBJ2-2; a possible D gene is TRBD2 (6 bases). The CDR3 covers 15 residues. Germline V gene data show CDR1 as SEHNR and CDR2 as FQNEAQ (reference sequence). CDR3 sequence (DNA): TGCGCCAGCAGCCCTTTTTTGGCGGGAACCGGGGAGCTGTTTTTT. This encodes CASSPFLAGTGELFF.

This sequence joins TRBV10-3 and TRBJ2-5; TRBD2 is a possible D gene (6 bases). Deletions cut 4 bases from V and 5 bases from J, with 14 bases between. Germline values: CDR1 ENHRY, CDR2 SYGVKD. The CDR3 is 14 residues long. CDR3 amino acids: CAISAPTGGETQYF. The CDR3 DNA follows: TGTGCCATCAGTGCCCCGACTGGGGGGGAGACCCAGTACTTC.

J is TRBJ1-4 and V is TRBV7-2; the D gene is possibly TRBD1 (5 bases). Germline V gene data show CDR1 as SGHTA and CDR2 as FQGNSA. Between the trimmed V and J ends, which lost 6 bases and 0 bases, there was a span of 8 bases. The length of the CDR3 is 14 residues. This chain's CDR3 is CASSWDSTNEKLFF. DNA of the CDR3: TGTGCCAGCAGTTGGGACTCAACTAATGAAAAACTGTTTTTT.

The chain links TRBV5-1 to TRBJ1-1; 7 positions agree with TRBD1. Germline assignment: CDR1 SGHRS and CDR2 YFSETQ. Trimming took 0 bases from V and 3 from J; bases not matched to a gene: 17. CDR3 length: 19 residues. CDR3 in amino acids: CASSLARGMGTVEDTEAFF. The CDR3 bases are TGCGCCAGCAGCTTGGCCCGTGGGATGGGGACAGTGGAGGACACTGAAGCTTTCTTT.

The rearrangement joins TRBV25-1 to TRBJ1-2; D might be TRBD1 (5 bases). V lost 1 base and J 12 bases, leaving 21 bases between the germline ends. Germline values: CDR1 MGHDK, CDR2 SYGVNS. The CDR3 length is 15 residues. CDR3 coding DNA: TGTGCCAGCAGTGAATCTCCTTACCGGGGGTCCGGAAACACCTTC. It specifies CASSESPYRGSGNTF.

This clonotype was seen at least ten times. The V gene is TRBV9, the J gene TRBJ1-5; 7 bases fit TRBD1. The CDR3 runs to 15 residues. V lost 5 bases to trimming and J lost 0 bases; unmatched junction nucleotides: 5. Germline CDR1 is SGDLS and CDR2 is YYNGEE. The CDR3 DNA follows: TGTGCCAGCAGTCGGGACAGCATTAGCAATCAGCCCCAGCATTTT. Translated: CASSRDSISNQPQHF.

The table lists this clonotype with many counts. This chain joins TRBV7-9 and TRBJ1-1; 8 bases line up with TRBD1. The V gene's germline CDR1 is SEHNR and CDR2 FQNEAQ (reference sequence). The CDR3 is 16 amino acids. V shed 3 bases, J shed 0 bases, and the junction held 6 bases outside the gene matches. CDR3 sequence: CASSFRTGLMNTEAFF. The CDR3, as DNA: TGTGCCAGCAGCTTTAGGACAGGGTTAATGAACACTGAAGCTTTCTTT. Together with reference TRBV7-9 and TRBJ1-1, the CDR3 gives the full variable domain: DTGVSQNPRHKITKRGQNVTFRCDPISEHNRLYWYRQTLGQGPEFLTYFQNEAQLEKSRLLSDRFSAERPKGSFSTLEIQRTEQGDSAMYLCASSFRTGLMNTEAFFGQGTRLTVV.

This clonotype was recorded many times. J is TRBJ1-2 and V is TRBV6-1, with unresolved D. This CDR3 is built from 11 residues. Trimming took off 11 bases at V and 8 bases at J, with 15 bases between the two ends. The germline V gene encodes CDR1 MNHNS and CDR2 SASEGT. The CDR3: CADELLGGYTF. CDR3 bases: TGTGCCGACGAATTGCTGGGGGGCTACACCTTC.

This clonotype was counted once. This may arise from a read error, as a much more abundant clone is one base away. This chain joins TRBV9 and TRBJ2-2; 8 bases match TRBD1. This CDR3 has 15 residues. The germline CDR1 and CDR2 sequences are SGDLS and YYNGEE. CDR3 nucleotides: TGTGCCAGCAGCGTAGAGGGCAGGGGGCCCGGGGGGCTGTTTTTT. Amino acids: CASSVEGRGPGGLFF.

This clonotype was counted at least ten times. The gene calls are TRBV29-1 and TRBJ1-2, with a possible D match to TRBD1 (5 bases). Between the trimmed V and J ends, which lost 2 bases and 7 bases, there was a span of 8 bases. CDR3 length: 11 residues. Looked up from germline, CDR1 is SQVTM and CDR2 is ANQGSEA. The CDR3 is CSVEQGGGYTF. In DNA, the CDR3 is TGCAGCGTTGAACAGGGAGGTGGCTACACCTTC.

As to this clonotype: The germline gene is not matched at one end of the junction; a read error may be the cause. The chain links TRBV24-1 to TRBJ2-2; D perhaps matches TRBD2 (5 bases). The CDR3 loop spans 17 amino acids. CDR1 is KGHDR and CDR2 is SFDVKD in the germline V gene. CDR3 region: CATSDLQPLKVSGELLF. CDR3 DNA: TGTGCCACCAGTGATTTGCAACCCCTTAAGGTTTCCGGGGAGCTGCTTTTT.

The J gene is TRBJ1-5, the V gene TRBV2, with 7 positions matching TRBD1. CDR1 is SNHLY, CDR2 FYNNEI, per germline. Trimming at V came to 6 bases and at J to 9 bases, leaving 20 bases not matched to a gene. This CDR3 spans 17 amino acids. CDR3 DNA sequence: TGTGCCAGCAGAGTCGACAGGGAGGGACCGAGGGGCCGGCCCCAGCATTTT. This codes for CASRVDREGPRGRPQHF. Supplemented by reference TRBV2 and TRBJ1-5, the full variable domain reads EPEVTQTPSHQVTQMGQEVILRCVPISNHLYFYWYRQILGQKVEFLVSFYNNEISEKSEIFDDQFSVERPDGSNFTLKIRSTKLEDSAMYFCASRVDREGPRGRPQHFGDGTRLSIL.

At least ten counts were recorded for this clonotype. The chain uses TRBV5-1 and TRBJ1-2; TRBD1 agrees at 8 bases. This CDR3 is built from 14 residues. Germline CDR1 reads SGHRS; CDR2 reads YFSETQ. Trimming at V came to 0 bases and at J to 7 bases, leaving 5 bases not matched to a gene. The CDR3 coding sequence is TGCGCCAGCAGCTTGGGGGGACAGGACGGTGGCTACACCTTC. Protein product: CASSLGGQDGGYTF.

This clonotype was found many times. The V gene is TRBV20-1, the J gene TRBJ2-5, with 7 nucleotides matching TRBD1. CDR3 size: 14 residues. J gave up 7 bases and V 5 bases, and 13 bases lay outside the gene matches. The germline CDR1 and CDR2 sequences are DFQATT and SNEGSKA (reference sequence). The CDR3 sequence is CSAGHPGQLGTQYF. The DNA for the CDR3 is TGCAGTGCTGGACACCCGGGACAGCTGGGGACCCAGTACTTC.

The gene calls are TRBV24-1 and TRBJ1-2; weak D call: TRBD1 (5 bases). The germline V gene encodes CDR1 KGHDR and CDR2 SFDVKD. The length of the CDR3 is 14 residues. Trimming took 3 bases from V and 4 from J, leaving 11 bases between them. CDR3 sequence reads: CATSDAGTVYGYTF. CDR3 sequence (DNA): TGTGCCACCAGTGATGCCGGGACTGTCTATGGCTACACCTTC.

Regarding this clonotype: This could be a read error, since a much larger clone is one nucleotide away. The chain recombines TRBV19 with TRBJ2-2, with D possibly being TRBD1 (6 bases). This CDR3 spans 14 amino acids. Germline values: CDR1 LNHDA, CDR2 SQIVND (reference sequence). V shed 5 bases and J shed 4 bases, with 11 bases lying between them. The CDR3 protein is CASSADRATGELFF. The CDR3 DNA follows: TGTGCCAGTAGTGCGGACAGAGCCACCGGGGAGCTGTTTTTT.

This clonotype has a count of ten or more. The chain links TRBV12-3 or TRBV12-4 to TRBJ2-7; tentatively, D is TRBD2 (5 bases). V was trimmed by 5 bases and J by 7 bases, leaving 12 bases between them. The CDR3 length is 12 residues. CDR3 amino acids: CASSTSTGEQYF. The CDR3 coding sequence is TGTGCCAGCAGTACAAGCACGGGGGAGCAGTACTTC.

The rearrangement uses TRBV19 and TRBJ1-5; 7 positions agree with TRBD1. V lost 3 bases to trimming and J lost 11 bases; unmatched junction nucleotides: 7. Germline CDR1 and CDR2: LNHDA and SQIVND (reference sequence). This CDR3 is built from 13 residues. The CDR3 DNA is TGTGCCAGTAGTATCGCTAGGGGACAGACCCAGCATTTT. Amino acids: CASSIARGQTQHF.

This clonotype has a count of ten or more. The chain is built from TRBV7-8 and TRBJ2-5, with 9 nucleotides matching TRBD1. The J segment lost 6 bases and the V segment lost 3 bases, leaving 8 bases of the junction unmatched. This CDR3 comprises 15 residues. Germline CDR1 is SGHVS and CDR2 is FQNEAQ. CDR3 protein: CASSFYRDRAKTQYF. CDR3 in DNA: TGTGCCAGCAGCTTCTACCGGGACAGGGCAAAGACCCAGTACTTC.

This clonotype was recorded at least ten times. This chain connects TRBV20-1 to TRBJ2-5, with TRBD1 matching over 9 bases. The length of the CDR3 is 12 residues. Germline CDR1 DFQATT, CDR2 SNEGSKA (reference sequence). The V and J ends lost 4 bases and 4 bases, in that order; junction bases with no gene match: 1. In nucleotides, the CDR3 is TGCAGTGCTAACAGGGGGCTAGAGACCCAGTACTTC. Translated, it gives CSANRGLETQYF.

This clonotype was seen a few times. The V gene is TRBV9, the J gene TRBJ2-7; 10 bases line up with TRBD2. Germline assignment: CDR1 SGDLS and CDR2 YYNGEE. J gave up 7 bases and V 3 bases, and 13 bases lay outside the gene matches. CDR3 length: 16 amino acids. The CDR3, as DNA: TGTGCCAGCAGCGGGAGGGGGATAGCGGGAGGAGGAGAGCAGTACTTC. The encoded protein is CASSGRGIAGGGEQYF.

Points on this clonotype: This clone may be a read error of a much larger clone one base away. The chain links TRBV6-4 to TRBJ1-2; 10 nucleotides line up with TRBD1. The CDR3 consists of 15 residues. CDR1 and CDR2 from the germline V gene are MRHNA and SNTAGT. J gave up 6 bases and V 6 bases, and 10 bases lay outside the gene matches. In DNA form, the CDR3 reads TGTGCCAGCAGGCCTGTAGGGACAGGGGTCCATGGCTACACCTTC. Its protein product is CASRPVGTGVHGYTF.

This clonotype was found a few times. CDR3 amino acids: CSARDLAGELQETQYF. The CDR3 DNA is TGCAGTGCTAGGGATTTAGCGGGGGAACTCCAAGAGACCCAGTACTTC. The rearrangement joins TRBV20-1 to TRBJ2-5, with 9 positions matching TRBD2. V lost 3 bases to trimming and J lost 1 base; unmatched junction nucleotides: 9. Germline CDR1 and CDR2: DFQATT and SNEGSKA (reference sequence). This CDR3 has 16 residues.

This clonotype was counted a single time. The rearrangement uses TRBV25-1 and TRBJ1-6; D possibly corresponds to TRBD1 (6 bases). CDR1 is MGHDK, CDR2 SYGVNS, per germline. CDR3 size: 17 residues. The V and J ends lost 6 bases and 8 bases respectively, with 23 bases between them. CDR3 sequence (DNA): TGTGCCAGCAGCCAAGACCCGCCTACAGGGTATCATTCACCCCTCCACTTT. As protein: CASSQDPPTGYHSPLHF.

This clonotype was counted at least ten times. In DNA form, the CDR3 reads TGTGCCAGCAGCACCCGGACGGCCCACGAGCAGTACTTC. Translation: CASSTRTAHEQYF. The chain employs TRBV7-9 and TRBJ2-7; D is undetermined. Per the germline V gene, CDR1 is SEHNR and CDR2 is FQNEAQ (reference sequence). Trimming took 5 bases from V and 5 from J, leaving 13 bases between them. The CDR3 runs 13 residues.

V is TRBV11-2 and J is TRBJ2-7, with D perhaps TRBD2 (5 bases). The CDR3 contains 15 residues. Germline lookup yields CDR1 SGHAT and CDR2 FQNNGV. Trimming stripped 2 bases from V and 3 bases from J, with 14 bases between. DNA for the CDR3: TGTGCCAGCAGCTTATGGCCGGGGAACGGCTACGAGCAGTACTTC. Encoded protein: CASSLWPGNGYEQYF.

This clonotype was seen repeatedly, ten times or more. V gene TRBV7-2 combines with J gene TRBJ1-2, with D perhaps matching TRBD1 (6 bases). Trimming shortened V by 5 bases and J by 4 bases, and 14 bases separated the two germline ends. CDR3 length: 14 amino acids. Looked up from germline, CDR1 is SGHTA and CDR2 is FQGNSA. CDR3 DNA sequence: TGTGCCAGCAGCCTACCGAGGACAGTCTATGGCTACACCTTC. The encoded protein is CASSLPRTVYGYTF.